This TCR beta chain emerged from a study of T cell repertoires in cytomegalovirus infection. About the study: From public TCR beta signatures came an indication of both CMV infection and matching HLA type.

Each CDR3 protein gets one entry after TCRdb re-called the reads with MiXCR. The sample carries more than 250,000 distinct CDR3 sequences, roughly 15% recorded once. Germline lookup yields CDR1 SGHAT and CDR2 FQNNGV. This CDR3 comprises 15 residues. Trimming cost V 3 bases and J 2 bases; bases outside gene matches: 3. The rearrangement uses TRBV11-2 and TRBJ2-1; 8 positions agree with TRBD1. The sequenced sample consisted of PBMCs. This clonotype was sampled from a human donor in good health (CMV status not recorded). Some clones in this sample may be carry-over from other donors' samples. The CDR3 protein is CASSFSRGPYNEQFF. CDR3 sequence (DNA): TGTGCCAGCAGCTTCAGCAGGGGGCCCTACAATGAGCAGTTCTTC. Full variable domain (remainder filled in from reference TRBV11-2 and TRBJ2-1): EAGVAQSPRYKIIEKRQSVAFWCNPISGHATLYWYQQILGQGPKLLIQFQNNGVVDDSQLPKDRFSAERLKGVDSTLKIQPAKLEDSAVYLCASSFSRGPYNEQFFGPGTRLTVL.